Below are 27 T cell receptor beta chains sequenced from a single sample in a study of T cells in Graves' hyperthyroidism and ophthalmopathy (dated by TCRdb to about 2019). The library was made by multiplex PCR. The instrument given in TCRdb is Illumina HiSeq 2000. The TCR beta CDR3 regions were amplified from the RNA transcripts. The first round of RT-PCR for the TCR CDR3 was performed with the HTBI primer set and the Qiagen OneStep RT-PCR kit. TCRdb took the public reads, trimmed them with fastp at Q25, ran MiXCR for clone calling and kept in-frame beta chains. Each entry is one CDR3 protein sequence, shown with its most common DNA and genes. This sample holds some 460,000 distinct CDR3 sequences; around 14% were observed only once. The biggest ten clones account for almost 8% of the sample. Source material: blood. These TCRs come from a woman aged 18-35 years with Graves' hyperthyroidism.

The chain couples TRBV20-1 to TRBJ1-1; D perhaps matches TRBD1 (6 bases). The ends were cut back, 3 bases at V and 5 bases at J, with 13 bases in the middle. This CDR3 spans 13 amino acids. Germline CDR1 DFQATT, CDR2 SNEGSKA (reference sequence). CDR3 residues: CSASMGGFTEAFF. The DNA for the CDR3 is TGCAGTGCTAGTATGGGGGGCTTTACTGAAGCTTTCTTT.

This sequence joins TRBV7-8 and TRBJ1-2, with 9 bases aligning to TRBD1. The CDR3 runs to 16 residues. The V gene's germline CDR1 is SGHVS and CDR2 FQNEAQ. After removal of 3 bases from V and 5 bases from J, the junction contained 10 bases not matched to a gene. CDR3 nucleotides: TGTGCCAGCAGCTTGGACCGGGACAGGGCCCCTTATGGCTACACCTTC. This gives the protein CASSLDRDRAPYGYTF.

This clonotype has at least ten counts. The chain couples TRBV3-1 to TRBJ2-3; TRBD1 is a possible D gene (7 bases). There are 18 residues in the CDR3. With 1 base removed from V and 1 base from J, the gap between germline ends came to 18 bases. Germline V gene lookup returns CDR1 LGHDT and CDR2 YNNKEL (reference sequence). The CDR3: CASSQAKTGRPGTDTQYF. The CDR3 bases are TGTGCCAGCAGCCAAGCAAAGACAGGGAGGCCCGGCACAGATACGCAGTATTTT.

This clonotype has only a few counts. The V call is TRBV9, the J call TRBJ2-2; D is ambiguous. V was trimmed by 0 bases and J by 6 bases, leaving 12 bases between them. The CDR3 extends over 15 amino acids. The germline gives CDR1 SGDLS, CDR2 YYNGEE. The CDR3 DNA is TGTGCCAGCAGCGTAGGCGGTGCCGGTTCCGGGGAGCTGTTTTTT. Its translation: CASSVGGAGSGELFF.

This clonotype was found many times. The rearrangement joins TRBV7-8 to TRBJ1-1, with D possibly being TRBD1 (5 bases). Trimming took 5 bases from V and 1 from J, leaving 11 bases between them. CDR1 and CDR2 from the germline V gene are SGHVS and FQNEAQ. There are 14 residues in the CDR3. CDR3 sequence reads: CASSPRGSNTEAFF. CDR3 nucleotide sequence: TGTGCCAGCAGCCCTCGGGGCTCGAACACTGAAGCTTTCTTT.

V usage is TRBV19 and J usage is TRBJ2-1, with D perhaps TRBD1 or TRBD2 (5 bases each). The CDR3 contains 16 residues. The V end was cut by 7 bases, the J end by 0 bases, with 16 bases between. Germline V gene sequence: CDR1 LNHDA, CDR2 SQIVND (reference sequence). CDR3: CASTMEPRGSYNEQFF. CDR3 in DNA: TGTGCCAGTACGATGGAGCCGAGGGGCTCCTACAATGAGCAGTTCTTC.

This clonotype has a count of ten or more. CDR3 coding DNA: TGTGCCAGCAGCCCCCCCGGGGAAGCAGGAGGCTACACCTTC. It translates to CASSPPGEAGGYTF. J is TRBJ1-2 and V is TRBV3-1; D is ambiguous. V was cut by 4 bases and J by 8 bases, with 17 bases left in between. Germline-derived CDR1 and CDR2 are LGHDT and YNNKEL (reference sequence). The CDR3 is 14 amino acids.

This clonotype was found many times. The chain joins TRBV20-1 to TRBJ1-2, with D uncertain. Germline CDR1 reads DFQATT; CDR2 reads SNEGSKA (reference sequence). Deletions cut 3 bases from V and 3 bases from J, with 5 bases between. The CDR3 runs 11 residues. The CDR3 bases are TGCAGTGCTAGTTCGGACTATGGCTACACCTTC. Its protein product is CSASSDYGYTF.

The table lists this clonotype with many counts. The chain uses TRBV7-3 and TRBJ2-3, with 9 bases lining up with TRBD2. J lost 6 bases, V lost 5 bases, and 9 bases had no gene match. In germline, CDR1 is SGHTA, CDR2 FQGTGA. The CDR3 has 15 residues. CDR3 DNA: TGTGCCAGCAGCGATTCTAGCGGGATATTGGATACGCAGTATTTT. It is translated as CASSDSSGILDTQYF.

In this sample, this clonotype turned up many times. The chain joins TRBV6-2 or TRBV6-3 to TRBJ2-2; TRBD1 is a possible D gene (5 bases). This CDR3 is 17 amino acids long. Germline assignment: CDR1 MNHEY and CDR2 SVGEGT. Trimming took off 7 bases at V and 3 bases at J, with 21 bases between the two ends. CDR3 residues: CASTLSEQDPYTGELFF. The CDR3 DNA is TGTGCCAGCACCCTAAGTGAACAGGACCCCTACACCGGGGAGCTGTTTTTT.

This clonotype was observed at least ten times. The chain couples TRBV6-1 to TRBJ1-1; TRBD1 aligns across 8 bases. The V gene end was trimmed by 6 bases and the J gene end by 5 bases; junction bases not matched to a gene: 11. The germline V gene encodes CDR1 MNHNS and CDR2 SASEGT. The CDR3 runs 15 residues. The CDR3 loop reads CASRELQGGGTEAFF. The CDR3 DNA reads as TGTGCCAGCAGGGAACTACAGGGGGGAGGGACTGAAGCTTTCTTT.

This clonotype was observed a few times. The J gene is TRBJ1-5, the V gene TRBV6-1; 8 bases match TRBD1. Germline V gene lookup returns CDR1 MNHNS and CDR2 SASEGT. CDR3 size: 14 residues. V trimming: 7 bases; J trimming: 6 bases; junction bases outside the gene matches: 8. CDR3: CASTTLQGGQPQHF. The CDR3 region has the DNA TGTGCCAGCACCACCTTACAGGGGGGTCAGCCCCAGCATTTT.

On this clonotype itself: Since the CDR3 does not end with the conserved phenylalanine or tryptophan, this likely comes from a read error. The J gene is TRBJ1-6, the V gene TRBV11-2; D is ambiguous. The V and J ends lost 5 bases and 7 bases respectively, with 6 bases between them. This CDR3 contains 12 residues. Germline V lookup: CDR1 SGHAT, CDR2 FQNNGV. CDR3 bases: TGTGCCAGCAGCCGGGGAAATTCACCCCTCCACCTT. It yields the protein CASSRGNSPLHL.

This chain uses TRBV24-1 with TRBJ2-5; D may be TRBD2 (6 bases). V lost 4 bases, J lost 5 bases, and 19 bases lay in between. The CDR3 spans 16 residues. Germline CDR1 KGHDR, CDR2 SFDVKD. CDR3: CATSEWSLGGGETQYF. The CDR3 DNA reads TGTGCCACCAGTGAATGGTCGCTTGGGGGAGGTGAGACCCAGTACTTC.

The sample holds many counts of this clonotype. This sequence joins TRBV7-2 and TRBJ2-4, with TRBD2 as a possible D gene (5 bases). Germline values: CDR1 SGHTA, CDR2 FQGNSA. The CDR3 sequence is 15 residues long. Trimming shortened V by 1 base and J by 6 bases, and 13 bases separated the two germline ends. CDR3 nucleotides: TGTGCCAGCAGCTTAGGTGGCAGTCGGGGAAACATTCAGTACTTC. Protein: CASSLGGSRGNIQYF.

This clonotype was recorded at least ten times. V is TRBV12-3 or TRBV12-4 and J is TRBJ2-3, with 13 bases aligning to TRBD2. The CDR3 consists of 15 residues. V lost 6 bases to trimming and J lost 1 base; unmatched junction nucleotides: 1. The CDR3 sequence is CASRGLAGRTDTQYF. The CDR3 DNA follows: TGTGCCAGCAGGGGACTAGCGGGGCGCACAGATACGCAGTATTTT.

This clonotype has a count of ten or more. The chain is built from TRBV20-1 and TRBJ2-5, with 11 positions matching TRBD2. Trimming at V came to 1 base and at J to 4 bases, leaving 2 bases not matched to a gene. The CDR3 is made up of 14 amino acids. The germline CDR1 and CDR2 sequences are DFQATT and SNEGSKA (reference sequence). The CDR3 bases are TGCAGTGCTAGAGGACTAGCGGGACGAGAGACCCAGTACTTC. This codes for CSARGLAGRETQYF.

This clonotype turned up a few times. The chain links TRBV5-1 to TRBJ2-2; D is unresolved. The CDR3 has 12 amino acids. Germline V gives CDR1 SGHRS, CDR2 YFSETQ. V was trimmed by 2 bases and J by 9 bases, leaving 8 bases between them. The CDR3 sequence: CASSFTSRELFF. The CDR3 DNA is TGCGCCAGCAGCTTTACGAGCCGGGAGCTGTTTTTT.

This clonotype appeared a few times. Written as DNA, the CDR3 is TGTGCCAGCAGCTCCGGGACTTCACTTACCCTCTCCGAGCAGTACTTC. It translates to CASSSGTSLTLSEQYF. This chain connects TRBV5-8 to TRBJ2-7; D possibly corresponds to TRBD2 (6 bases). CDR3 length: 16 amino acids. Germline values: CDR1 SGHTS, CDR2 YDEGEE. Trimming pared 3 bases from V and 6 bases from J, leaving 22 bases between.

This clonotype was counted at least ten times. This chain connects TRBV6-1 to TRBJ2-6; D unclear. The CDR3 contains 15 residues. V shed 0 bases and J shed 0 bases, with 3 bases lying between them. The germline gives CDR1 MNHNS, CDR2 SASEGT. The CDR3 loop reads CASSEAYSGANVLTF. CDR3 DNA: TGTGCCAGCAGTGAAGCCTACTCTGGGGCCAACGTCCTGACTTTC.

Many counts were recorded for this clonotype. The chain recombines TRBV2 with TRBJ2-1; D unclear. CDR1 and CDR2 (germline): SNHLY, FYNNEI. The V and J ends lost 6 bases and 9 bases respectively, with 18 bases between them. The CDR3 covers 14 residues. CDR3 nucleotide sequence: TGTGCCAGCAGGAAAGAGGCTAGTAGGCCTGAGCAGTTCTTC. It encodes CASRKEASRPEQFF.

This clonotype was recorded at least ten times. The J gene is TRBJ2-3, the V gene TRBV5-1, with D perhaps matching TRBD2 (6 bases). V was pared by 0 bases and J by 1 base, with 12 bases between. Germline V CDR1 and CDR2: SGHRS, YFSETQ. The length of the CDR3 is 16 residues. CDR3 sequence: CASSLALGGGTDTQYF. The CDR3 DNA follows: TGCGCCAGCAGCTTGGCCCTCGGGGGTGGCACAGATACGCAGTATTTT.

This clonotype was seen at least ten times. The V call is TRBV20-1, the J call TRBJ2-7, with 7 bases identical to TRBD1. The ends lost 2 bases at V and 4 bases at J; junction bases unmatched: 5. CDR3 size: 13 residues. Germline assignment: CDR1 DFQATT and CDR2 SNEGSKA (reference sequence). The chain's CDR3 is CSARPGQIYEQYF. Here the CDR3 DNA reads TGCAGTGCTAGACCGGGACAGATTTACGAGCAGTACTTC.

This clonotype has at least ten counts. This chain connects TRBV5-6 to TRBJ2-3, with D unresolved. Trimming stripped 5 bases from V and 4 bases from J, with 11 bases between. Per the germline V gene, CDR1 is SGHDT and CDR2 is YYEEEE. The CDR3 is made up of 13 amino acids. CDR3 loop: CASSRSVADTQYF. CDR3 in DNA: TGTGCCAGCAGTCGGTCCGTGGCAGATACGCAGTATTTT.

The genes are TRBV6-4 and TRBJ1-4; 9 nucleotides match TRBD1. The CDR3 is 14 amino acids. The junction had 6 bases not matched to a gene; V was cut back by 6 bases and J by 7 bases. Germline loops: CDR1 MRHNA, CDR2 SNTAGT. Here the CDR3 reads CASRHRGPSEKLFF. CDR3 coding DNA: TGTGCCAGCAGGCACAGGGGGCCGTCTGAAAAACTGTTTTTT.

This chain connects TRBV6-1 to TRBJ1-5; D remains ambiguous. V gave up 4 bases and J gave up 2 bases, with 12 bases separating them. In germline, CDR1 is MNHNS, CDR2 SASEGT. CDR3 size: 15 residues. The CDR3 loop is CASSARKTGNQPQHF. In DNA, the CDR3 is TGTGCCAGCAGTGCCCGGAAAACCGGCAATCAGCCCCAGCATTTT.

This clonotype has only a few counts. The chain couples TRBV5-6 to TRBJ2-7; the match to TRBD2 covers 14 bases. The CDR3 contains 16 residues. Germline V lookup: CDR1 SGHDT, CDR2 YYEEEE. Trimming at V came to 5 bases and at J to 5 bases, leaving 9 bases not matched to a gene. CDR3 loop: CASSFYPGLAGDEQYF. The CDR3 coding sequence is TGTGCCAGCAGTTTTTATCCGGGACTAGCGGGAGACGAGCAGTACTTC.